These 28 T cell receptor beta chains were all obtained from the same sample, sequenced in a study of blood T cell repertoires in COVID-19. Using immunoSEQ multiplex PCR, the repertoire was profiled, and TCRdb retains in-frame clones only, with some absent. The sample yields 45,000 or so clones, roughly 86% seen once. Sequenced input: peripheral blood. These TCRs come from a middle-aged man with active COVID-19.

This chain connects TRBV6-4 to TRBJ2-2; D is perhaps TRBD2 (5 bases). The CDR3 loop spans 15 amino acids. V lost 4 bases to trimming and J lost 6 bases, with 15 bases between them. Germline V lookup: CDR1 MRHNA, CDR2 SNTAGT. This CDR3 reads CASSGTWMEAGELFF. The CDR3 DNA reads TGTGCCAGCAGTGGAACCTGGATGGAGGCCGGGGAGCTGTTTTTT.

In this sample, this clone turned up once. The chain joins TRBV28 to TRBJ1-1, with 7 bases identical to TRBD1. In germline, CDR1 is MDHEN, CDR2 SYDVKM. J lost 6 bases, V lost 7 bases, and 14 bases had no gene match. This CDR3 has 15 amino acids. CDR3 residues: CASKPPRGVVPEAFF. CDR3 DNA sequence: TGTGCCAGCAAACCTCCCAGGGGGGTAGTACCTGAAGCTTTCTTT.

This chain links TRBV24-1 with TRBJ2-5; 9 bases are shared with TRBD1. The CDR3 is made up of 14 amino acids. The germline V gene encodes CDR1 KGHDR and CDR2 SFDVKD. Unmatched junction bases numbered 6, after V lost 6 bases and J lost 5 bases. The CDR3 protein is CATSPPGQGETQYF. The DNA of the CDR3 is TGTGCCACCAGTCCTCCCGGACAGGGGGAGACCCAGTACTTC.

The chain recombines TRBV6-5 with TRBJ2-2, with TRBD2 as a possible D gene (6 bases). The germline V gene encodes CDR1 MNHEY and CDR2 SVGAGI. V lost 6 bases and J lost 2, with 13 bases in between. The CDR3 is made up of 15 amino acids. The CDR3 sequence is CASSREGLNTGELFF. The DNA of the CDR3 is TGTGCCAGCAGCCGTGAGGGACTCAACACCGGGGAGCTGTTTTTT.

The chain uses TRBV4-1 and TRBJ1-6, with 8 positions matching TRBD1. The germline CDR1 and CDR2 sequences are MGHRA and YSYEKL. The length of the CDR3 is 18 residues. Trimming took 1 base from V and 0 from J; bases not matched to a gene: 5. This CDR3 reads CASSQGTGLSSYNSPLHF. The CDR3 DNA reads as TGCGCCAGCAGCCAAGGGACAGGGTTGAGCTCCTATAATTCACCCCTCCACTTT.

The V call is TRBV28, the J call TRBJ2-7, with 10 positions matching TRBD2. Germline V lookup: CDR1 MDHEN, CDR2 SYDVKM. This CDR3 contains 14 residues. V shed 4 bases and J 5 bases; nucleotides not matched to a gene: 5. The CDR3 DNA is TGTGCCAGCAGTTACGTAGCGGGAGGCCACGAGCAGTACTTC. Translation gives CASSYVAGGHEQYF.

The genes are TRBV6-5 and TRBJ2-3; possible D gene TRBD2, 6 bases. This CDR3 is built from 15 residues. Per the germline V gene, CDR1 is MNHEY and CDR2 is SVGAGI. V lost 0 bases and J lost 4, with 11 bases in between. The CDR3 DNA is TGTGCCAGCAGTTACTCTTGGGGGGACTCAGATACGCAGTATTTT. The encoded protein is CASSYSWGDSDTQYF.

This chain connects TRBV19 to TRBJ1-5; TRBD1 matches at 10 bases. The length of the CDR3 is 17 residues. J lost 2 bases, V lost 5 bases, and 9 bases had no gene match. CDR1 and CDR2 from the germline V gene are LNHDA and SQIVND (reference sequence). The CDR3 DNA reads as TGTGCCAGTAGTGGACGGGACAGGGGAGGGGGCAATCAGCCCCAGCATTTT. Its translation: CASSGRDRGGGNQPQHF.

The chain is built from TRBV9 and TRBJ2-1; D unclear. V was cut by 0 bases and J by 7 bases, with 11 bases left in between. This CDR3 comprises 14 residues. Per the germline V gene, CDR1 is SGDLS and CDR2 is YYNGEE. The DNA for the CDR3 is TGTGCCAGCAGCGTAGGATCGGGTGGAAATGAGCAGTTCTTC. Protein sequence: CASSVGSGGNEQFF.

The J gene is TRBJ2-1, the V gene TRBV11-2; 8 positions match TRBD1. The CDR3 contains 22 residues. Germline CDR1 and CDR2: SGHAT and FQNNGV. V shed 6 bases and J 0 bases; nucleotides not matched to a gene: 25. This CDR3 is CASSFGQGLESAARSSYNEQFF. The DNA of the CDR3 is TGTGCCAGCAGTTTCGGACAGGGTCTTGAAAGCGCCGCTCGGAGCTCCTACAATGAGCAGTTCTTC.

This clone is a singleton in its sample. The gene calls are TRBV5-7 and TRBJ1-2; D not resolved. TRBV5-7 is given ORF status, its function remaining uncertain. V lost 4 bases and J 3 bases, leaving 19 bases between the germline ends. This CDR3 has 16 residues. The CDR3 protein is CASSVAPQLVHYGYTF. CDR3 bases: TGTGCCAGCAGCGTCGCACCCCAGTTGGTGCACTATGGCTACACCTTC.

This chain uses TRBV29-1 with TRBJ1-3, with D unclear. V gave up 3 bases and J gave up 0 bases, with 6 bases separating them. The CDR3 runs to 13 residues. CDR1 is SQVTM and CDR2 is ANQGSEA in the germline V gene. The CDR3 DNA reads TGCAGCGTTGAGGCCTTCTCTGGAAACACCATATATTTT. It yields the protein CSVEAFSGNTIYF.

In DNA form, the CDR3 reads TGTGCCAGCAGCTTGGGGACAAGGGACTATAATTCACCCCTCCACTTT. Its protein is CASSLGTRDYNSPLHF. The V and J genes are TRBV5-4 and TRBJ1-6; possible D gene TRBD1, 5 bases. This CDR3 is 16 amino acids long. Trimming removed 0 bases at V and 3 bases at J, with 10 bases between. Germline lookup yields CDR1 SGHNT and CDR2 YYREEE (reference sequence).

The chain couples TRBV5-4 to TRBJ2-3, with D perhaps TRBD2 (5 bases). This CDR3 comprises 16 residues. Germline V gene lookup returns CDR1 SGHNT and CDR2 YYREEE (reference sequence). Trimming took 4 bases from V and 6 from J, leaving 21 bases between them. The CDR3 DNA follows: TGTGCCAGCAGCGCCGCCTCCTGGGCGGGCTCCGATACGCAGTATTTT. It yields the protein CASSAASWAGSDTQYF. The complete variable domain, with remaining parts taken from reference TRBV5-4 and TRBJ2-3, reads ETGVTQSPTHLIKTRGQQVTLRCSSQSGHNTVSWYQQALGQGPQFIFQYYREEENGRGNFPPRFSGLQFPNYSSELNVNALELDDSALYLCASSAASWAGSDTQYFGPGTRLTVL.

This clone was counted between two and nine times. The chain recombines TRBV6-6 with TRBJ2-7, with D maybe TRBD1 (5 bases). Germline V CDR1 and CDR2: MNHNY, SVGAGI (reference sequence). Trimming shortened V by 4 bases and J by 0 bases, and 7 bases separated the two germline ends. The CDR3 spans 13 residues. The CDR3 reads CASSLGASYEQYF. The CDR3 nucleotides are TGTGCCAGCAGTTTAGGGGCCTCCTACGAGCAGTACTTC.

In nucleotides, the CDR3 is TGCGCCAGCAAACCACTAGCGGGAGGGCCTGGCGGGGAGCTGTTTTTT. It yields the protein CASKPLAGGPGGELFF. V is TRBV5-1 and J is TRBJ2-2; the match to TRBD2 covers 13 bases. Trimming removed 6 bases from V and 7 bases from J; junction bases left unmatched: 9. Germline-derived CDR1 and CDR2 are SGHRS and YFSETQ. The CDR3 is made up of 16 amino acids.

The chain carries TRBV7-2 and TRBJ1-1; 8 bases line up with TRBD1. The CDR3 loop spans 15 amino acids. Germline V gene data show CDR1 as SGHTA and CDR2 as FQGNSA. The V gene end was trimmed by 3 bases and the J gene end by 4 bases; junction bases not matched to a gene: 7. In DNA, the CDR3 is TGTGCCAGCAGCTTCTGGACAGGGAAGGGCACTGAAGCTTTCTTT. This encodes CASSFWTGKGTEAFF.

J is TRBJ2-7 and V is TRBV18; 7 nucleotides line up with TRBD2. Germline CDR1 is KGHSH and CDR2 is LQKENI. Trimming removed 2 bases from V and 1 base from J; junction bases left unmatched: 8. CDR3 length: 16 amino acids. The CDR3 here is CASSPIYSGTSYEQYF. In nucleotides, the CDR3 is TGTGCCAGCTCACCAATTTACAGCGGGACGTCCTACGAGCAGTACTTC.

The genes are TRBV28 and TRBJ1-1; 9 bases map to TRBD1. Germline V gene data show CDR1 as MDHEN and CDR2 as SYDVKM. The CDR3 length is 13 residues. V shed 6 bases and J 7 bases; nucleotides not matched to a gene: 6. This chain's CDR3 is CASRSQGAGEAFF. As DNA, the CDR3 is TGTGCCAGCAGATCACAGGGGGCGGGTGAAGCTTTCTTT.

This clone was found once. The V call is TRBV6-5, the J call TRBJ1-3, with TRBD1 matching 9 bases. With V trimmed by 6 bases and J by 3 bases, 6 bases remained unmatched. The CDR3 consists of 15 residues. The germline gives CDR1 MNHEY, CDR2 SVGAGI. DNA of the CDR3: TGTGCCAGCAGCCCCGGGACAGGGATTGGAAACACCATATATTTT. Protein sequence: CASSPGTGIGNTIYF.

V usage is TRBV2 and J usage is TRBJ1-2; D is unclear. V was pared by 8 bases and J by 11 bases, with 12 bases between. The CDR3 contains 10 residues. Germline CDR1 reads SNHLY; CDR2 reads FYNNEI. This chain's CDR3 is CASPTHQYTF. The CDR3 DNA reads as TGTGCCAGCCCCACCCACCAGTACACCTTC.

V and J are TRBV11-2 and TRBJ2-7; D perhaps matches TRBD2 (5 bases). V was cut by 3 bases and J by 5 bases, with 14 bases left in between. This CDR3 has 14 residues. Looked up from germline, CDR1 is SGHAT and CDR2 is FQNNGV. The CDR3: CASSFPGSINEQYF. The CDR3 DNA is TGTGCCAGCAGCTTTCCGGGGAGCATCAACGAGCAGTACTTC.

This sequence joins TRBV27 and TRBJ2-7; 10 nucleotides agree with TRBD2. Per germline, CDR1 MNHEY and CDR2 SMNVEV (reference sequence). The V segment lost 6 bases and the J segment 7 bases; nucleotides outside the gene matches: 9. There are 14 residues in the CDR3. The DNA of the CDR3 is TGTGCCAGCAGGACTCTAGCGGGAGCGCGGGAGCAGTACTTC. As protein: CASRTLAGAREQYF.

The chain employs TRBV4-1 and TRBJ1-1; D gene uncertain. Germline V gene data show CDR1 as MGHRA and CDR2 as YSYEKL. The CDR3 has 11 amino acids. Trimming pared 10 bases from V and 5 bases from J, leaving 11 bases between. CDR3 nucleotide sequence: TGCGCCACCGGAGGTGGGACTGAAGCTTTCTTT. It codes for CATGGGTEAFF.

The genes are TRBV3-1 (or the pseudogene TRBV3-2) and TRBJ2-1; maybe TRBD2 (5 bases). The CDR3 covers 15 residues. The ends were cut back, 5 bases at V and 4 bases at J, with 15 bases in the middle. The germline V gene has CDR1 LGHDT and CDR2 YNNKEL (reference sequence). The CDR3: CASSIDGGTYNEQFF. In nucleotides, the CDR3 is TGTGCCAGCAGCATAGACGGAGGCACTTACAATGAGCAGTTCTTC.

For this clone: Other nucleotide sequences in the sample specify the same CDR3. The chain recombines TRBV29-1 with TRBJ1-2; D may be TRBD1 (5 bases). Germline V gene data show CDR1 as SQVTM and CDR2 as ANQGSEA. The CDR3 length is 12 residues. Trimming removed 6 bases from V and 3 bases from J, with 11 bases in between. CDR3 sequence: CSVGDRYYGYTF. For the CDR3, the DNA is TGCAGCGTAGGAGACAGATACTATGGCTACACCTTC. The variable domain in full, completed from reference TRBV29-1 and TRBJ1-2, reads SAVISQKPSRDICQRGTSLTIQCQVDSQVTMMFWYRQQPGQSLTLIATANQGSEATYESGFVIDKFPISRPNLTFSTLTVSNMSPEDSSIYLCSVGDRYYGYTFGSGTRLTVV.

The chain uses TRBV27 and TRBJ2-7; either TRBD1 or TRBD2 may supply D (10 bases each). Between the trimmed V and J ends, which lost 4 bases and 3 bases, there was a span of 28 bases. Germline V CDR1 and CDR2: MNHEY, SMNVEV (reference sequence). There are 19 residues in the CDR3. The CDR3 nucleotides are TGTGCCAGCAGTTCCCGACAGGGGGCAAGAAGCGGGAGGGACTACGAGCAGTACTTC. It is translated as CASSSRQGARSGRDYEQYF.

J is TRBJ1-1 and V is TRBV7-2; 7 positions agree with TRBD1. The CDR3 contains 13 residues. V trimming: 5 bases; J trimming: 9 bases; junction bases outside the gene matches: 9. Germline V gene data show CDR1 as SGHTA and CDR2 as FQGNSA. The CDR3 coding sequence is TGTGCCAGCAGCCCAAACAGGGGTATGAAAGCTTTCTTT. Encoded protein: CASSPNRGMKAFF.